These T cell receptor beta chains were read from a single sample in a study of human T cells and chemical hapten exposure. TCRdb ran MiXCR on the RACE reads and lists one entry per CDR3 protein. This repertoire shows 370,000 or so distinct CDR3 sequences, around 4.8% found once; its top ten account for 2% to 2.5%. Sequenced material: whole blood, taken in connection with sensitization to the hapten diphenylcyclopropenone (DPC). The receptor set was obtained from a woman aged 45-60 years with alopecia areata. Some clones in this sample may be carry-over from other donors' samples. Both conserved end residues are part of each CDR3. D genes are given only for firm matches. Clone size is stated in some rows and not others, as once, few, many or a class when expanded.

V: TRBV4-3; D: .; size: few; J: TRBJ2-1; DNA: TGCGCCAGCAGCCTTCAGACCCCAGACAATGAGCAGTTCTTC; CDR3: CASSLQTPDNEQFF
V: TRBV29-1; D: TRBD2; size: many; J: TRBJ2-2; DNA: TGCAGCGCTCCAGGGAGGGCCGGGGAGCTGTTTTTT; CDR3: CSAPGRAGELFF
V: TRBV5-6; D: .; size: .; J: TRBJ1-5; DNA: TGTGCCAGCAGGGCGGCGGGATCCCAGCCCCAGCATTTT; CDR3: CASRAAGSQPQHF
V: TRBV29-1; D: .; size: many; J: TRBJ1-1; DNA: TGCAGCGTTAGCACCCTCCATTCCGGGAACACTGAAGCTTTCTTT; CDR3: CSVSTLHSGNTEAFF
V: TRBV7-3; D: .; size: many; J: TRBJ1-1; DNA: TGTGCCAGCAGCCGGGGTGGTCGCACTGAAGCTTTCTTT; CDR3: CASSRGGRTEAFF
V: TRBV29-1; D: TRBD1; size: .; J: TRBJ1-5; DNA: TGCAGCGTTGAAACAGGGGGAGGCAATCAGCCCCAGCATTTT; CDR3: CSVETGGGNQPQHF
V: TRBV6-5; D: .; size: few; J: TRBJ2-7; DNA: TGTGCCATTGGGCAGGGGAACGAGCAGTACTTC; CDR3: CAIGQGNEQYF
V: TRBV7-8; D: .; size: many; J: TRBJ2-3; DNA: TGTGCCAGCAGCTCCAGCCTTCTAGATACGCAGTATTTT; CDR3: CASSSSLLDTQYF
V: TRBV7-9; D: TRBD1; size: .; J: TRBJ1-5; DNA: TGTGCCAGCAGCTCCCCCGACAGGGATCAGCCCCAGCATTTT; CDR3: CASSSPDRDQPQHF
V: TRBV29-1; D: .; size: .; J: TRBJ1-5; DNA: TGCAGCGTTCGCTCACAGGGAAATCAGCCCCAGCATTTT; CDR3: CSVRSQGNQPQHF
V: TRBV29-1; D: TRBD1; size: many; J: TRBJ2-1; DNA: TGCAGCGTTGTACTATTGACAGGGGCGACGGGGAATGAGCAGTTCTTC; CDR3: CSVVLLTGATGNEQFF
V: TRBV25-1; D: .; size: .; J: TRBJ1-1; DNA: TGTGCCAGCAGTGACCCTACTGGAGGGGTCACTGAAGCTTTCTTT; CDR3: CASSDPTGGVTEAFF
V: TRBV4-3; D: TRBD2; size: .; J: TRBJ2-7; DNA: TGCGCCAGCAGCCAAGATCCGACTAGCGTTTCCTACGAGCAGTACTTC; CDR3: CASSQDPTSVSYEQYF
V: TRBV7-2; D: TRBD1; size: many; J: TRBJ1-6; DNA: TGTGCCAGCAGCTTAGACCCGGACAGGGGGGGTTCACCCCTCCACTTT; CDR3: CASSLDPDRGGSPLHF
V: TRBV7-2; D: TRBD2; size: .; J: TRBJ2-7; DNA: TGTGCCAGCAGCCTCCGCCCGGCGACTAGCGGGGCCTACGAGCAGTACTTC; CDR3: CASSLRPATSGAYEQYF
V: TRBV18; D: TRBD1; size: many; J: TRBJ2-3; DNA: TGTGCCAGCTCATCTCAAGGGACAGCTAGCACAGATACGCAGTATTTT; CDR3: CASSSQGTASTDTQYF
V: TRBV9; D: .; size: .; J: TRBJ2-5; DNA: TGTGCCAGCAGCGTAGCTATGGCGAGGCTGGGAGAGACCCAGTACTTC; CDR3: CASSVAMARLGETQYF
V: TRBV10-3; D: .; size: many; J: TRBJ1-2; DNA: TGTGCCATCAGTGAGACAGCGTATGGCTACACCTTC; CDR3: CAISETAYGYTF
V: TRBV7-2; D: .; size: many; J: TRBJ2-3; DNA: TGTGCCAGCAGCTTAGCGGGGGCCATCGATACGCAGTATTTT; CDR3: CASSLAGAIDTQYF
V: TRBV14; D: .; size: .; J: TRBJ1-2; DNA: TGTGCCAGCACCCTTACCGGGAGAGCGAACTATGGCTACACCTTC; CDR3: CASTLTGRANYGYTF
V: TRBV29-1; D: .; size: .; J: TRBJ2-5; DNA: TGCAGCGTTGAAGAAGGAATCGGAGAGACCCAGTACTTC; CDR3: CSVEEGIGETQYF
V: TRBV4-2; D: TRBD2; size: many; J: TRBJ2-7; DNA: TGTGCCAGCAGCCAAGACGCCCTAGCGGGCGAGCAGTACTTC; CDR3: CASSQDALAGEQYF
V: TRBV30; D: .; size: few; J: TRBJ2-3; DNA: TGTGCCTGGAGTGCCTCAGATACGCAGTATTTT; CDR3: CAWSASDTQYF
V: TRBV12-5; D: TRBD1; size: few; J: TRBJ1-2; DNA: TGTGCTAGTGGTTCTAACCTCGGACAGGGGGGAAATGGCTACACCTTC; CDR3: CASGSNLGQGGNGYTF
V: TRBV29-1; D: .; size: many; J: TRBJ1-2; DNA: TGCAGCGTTCAAACAGGGATTAACTATGGCTACACCTTC; CDR3: CSVQTGINYGYTF
V: TRBV9; D: TRBD2; size: few; J: TRBJ2-7; DNA: TGTGCCAGCAGCGTCTCGACTAGCGGGGGTGTACTAGGGCAGTACTTC; CDR3: CASSVSTSGGVLGQYF
V: TRBV5-1; D: TRBD1; size: many; J: TRBJ1-2; DNA: TGCGCCAGCAGCTTGGAAGGGGACAGGGTCTATGGCTACACCTTC; CDR3: CASSLEGDRVYGYTF
V: TRBV30; D: .; size: .; J: TRBJ2-2; DNA: TGTGCCTGGAGTGAGACCGGGGAGCTGTTTTTT; CDR3: CAWSETGELFF